The source of this TCR beta chain is a study of cytomegalovirus exposure and HLA in healthy donors. Across the whole study: The 120 or so validation repertoires were produced on the same platform as the 500 to 800 repertoires of the first cohort. This was reported in a later analysis.

About this clone itself: Its antigen is not known.

Study-level findings and limits: That first-cohort TCR clusters tended to co-occur in the approximately 120 validation repertoires was found in a later analysis. It was reported that the classifier diagnosed cytomegalovirus status with high specificity and sensitivity in both the original and validation cohorts. The study flagged some 170 TCR beta chains as cytomegalovirus-associated.

Per the germline V gene, CDR1 is MGHRA and CDR2 is YSYEKL. The V and J ends lost 0 bases and 0 bases, in that order; junction bases with no gene match: 7. The length of the CDR3 is 19 residues. Here immunoSEQ multiplex PCR was the method, and the copy in TCRdb shows in-frame clones only, minus some. Among 190,000 or so clones, more than 65% were seen once, and the ten largest hold roughly 2.8%. The V call is TRBV4-1, the J call TRBJ2-6, with 8 bases fitting TRBD2. What was sequenced was PBMCs. This TCR was sampled from a woman aged 18 to 35 in good health and CMV-seropositive. The CDR3 loop reads CASSQDPLGLGSGANVLTF. The CDR3 nucleotides read TGCGCCAGCAGCCAAGATCCTCTGGGACTAGGCTCTGGGGCCAACGTCCTGACTTTC.